This is a list of T cell receptor beta chains from one sample in a study of T cell responses to AZD1222 COVID-19 vaccine. Profiled with immunoSEQ multiplex PCR; TCRdb holds only in-frame clones, not every one. The sample records 140,000 to 150,000 clones, approximately 85% being singletons. Sequenced here: peripheral blood, sampled on day 0 of AZD1222 vaccination. These TCRs come from an adult in good health. CDR3s include the opening cysteine and the closing phenylalanine or tryptophan. The D gene is left open where the match is weak. Clone size appears in some rows only: once, few, many, or a class for an expanded clone.

>.|TRBJ1-2|16|TRBV9|TRBD1
TGTGCCAGCAGCGGGACAGGGGGTACTCCCGGGGGAGGCTACACCTTC
CASSGTGGTPGGGYTF
>.|TRBJ1-4|14|TRBV18|.
TGTGCCAGCTCACACCCGACAGCTAATGAAAAACTGTTTTTT
CASSHPTANEKLFF
>.|TRBJ2-1|16|TRBV18|TRBD2
TGTGCCAGCTCACTAGCCGGGACTAGCGTGGTAAATGAGCAGTTCTTC
CASSLAGTSVVNEQFF
>.|TRBJ2-2|15|TRBV6-5|TRBD2
TGTGCCAGCAGTCTAGCGGGATCATACACCGGGGAGCTGTTTTTT
CASSLAGSYTGELFF
>.|TRBJ2-7|14|TRBV27|.
TGTGCCAGCAGTTTTCGCGGGACCAACTACGAGCAGTACTTC
CASSFRGTNYEQYF
>once|TRBJ1-6|12|TRBV12-3/TRBV12-4|.
TGTGCCAGCAGCTCCAATCGTTCACCCCTCCACTTT
CASSSNRSPLHF
>.|TRBJ2-7|13|TRBV11-2|.
TGTGCCAGCAGCTTCCCCCCGCAGGGCGAGCAGTACTTC
CASSFPPQGEQYF
>.|TRBJ1-5|15|TRBV7-8|TRBD1
TGTGCCAGCAGTTCACAGGGGCTCGCAGGGGGGCCCCAGCATTTT
CASSSQGLAGGPQHF
>.|TRBJ1-1|14|TRBV30|TRBD1
TGTGCCTGGAGTGTCGTACAGGGGATCACTGAAGCTTTCTTT
CAWSVVQGITEAFF
>.|TRBJ2-3|11|TRBV19|.
TGTGCCAGTAGTATCGGAGATACGCAGTATTTT
CASSIGDTQYF
>.|TRBJ2-7|14|TRBV28|.
TGTGCCAGCAGGACATGGGGAGTCGGGTACGAGCAGTACTTC
CASRTWGVGYEQYF
>.|TRBJ1-1|15|TRBV5-4|TRBD1
TGTGCCAGCAGCTCGAGGGACAGTCAGAACACTGAAGCTTTCTTT
CASSSRDSQNTEAFF
>.|TRBJ1-2|13|TRBV28|.
TGTGCCAGCACTACTATGTCTAACTATGGCTACACCTTC
CASTTMSNYGYTF
>.|TRBJ2-3|15|TRBV7-2|.
TGTGCCAGCAGCTTAGCGGGGACTAGCACAGATACGCAGTATTTT
CASSLAGTSTDTQYF
>.|TRBJ2-2|15|TRBV19|TRBD1
TGTGCCAGTAGAAGGGACAGGACGAACACCGGGGAGCTGTTTTTT
CASRRDRTNTGELFF
>.|TRBJ2-1|18|TRBV9|.
TGTGCCAGCAGCGTAGAACAAGGGAGACTAGGTAACTACAATGAGCAGTTCTTC
CASSVEQGRLGNYNEQFF
>.|TRBJ1-1|12|TRBV28|.
TGTGCCAGCAGGAATACAGGGTTGGTAGCTTTCTTT
CASRNTGLVAFF
>.|TRBJ2-1|15|TRBV19|.
TGTGCCAGTACTCGATGGACAGACTCTCACAATGAGCAGTTCTTC
CASTRWTDSHNEQFF
>.|TRBJ2-4|14|TRBV27|.
TGTGCCAGCAGTGACCCGGGTCAGGGAAACATTCAGTACTTC
CASSDPGQGNIQYF
>.|TRBJ2-5|13|TRBV7-9|.
TGTGCCAGCAGCTTCCAACAGGGAGAGACCCAGTACTTC
CASSFQQGETQYF
>.|TRBJ1-4|13|TRBV19|.
TGTGCCACTAACCCCAGGGAGAATGAAAAACTGTTTTTT
CATNPRENEKLFF
>.|TRBJ2-3|11|TRBV12-3/TRBV12-4|.
TGTGCCAGCAGGTCCAGGGATACGCAGTATTTT
CASRSRDTQYF
>.|TRBJ1-6|14|TRBV15|.
TGTGCCACCAGCATCTCTCCGGGAAGTTCACCCCTCCACTTT
CATSISPGSSPLHF
>.|TRBJ1-1|14|TRBV21-1|.
TGTGCCAGCAGCCTACTACAGGGGGACACTGAAGCTTTCTTT
CASSLLQGDTEAFF
>.|TRBJ2-7|15|TRBV5-1|.
TGCGCCAGCAGCCCTTCTGGTGGCCACAACTACGAGCAGTACTTC
CASSPSGGHNYEQYF
>.|TRBJ1-1|11|TRBV11-2|.
TGTGCCAGCAGCCCTAACACTGAAGCTTTCTTT
CASSPNTEAFF
>.|TRBJ2-1|15|TRBV28|TRBD1
TGTGCCAGCAGCGAGGGACAGGGTAATCACAATGAGCAGTTCTTC
CASSEGQGNHNEQFF
>.|TRBJ1-6|13|TRBV12-3/TRBV12-4|.
TGTGCCAGTCAAAACTACCCGGATTCACCCCTCCACTTT
CASQNYPDSPLHF
>.|TRBJ1-4|15|TRBV7-9|.
TGTGCCAGCAGCTTAGCGGCAGGGTACGATGAAAAACTGTTTTTT
CASSLAAGYDEKLFF
>.|TRBJ1-2|15|TRBV4-1|TRBD1
TGCGCCAGCAGCCAAACCCAGGGGGCTAACTATGGCTACACCTTC
CASSQTQGANYGYTF
>.|TRBJ2-1|15|TRBV11-3|TRBD2
TGTGCCAGCAGCTCCCAGCGGGAAGGGGCCAATGAGCAGTTCTTC
CASSSQREGANEQFF
>.|TRBJ1-2|13|TRBV5-1|.
TGCGCCAGCAGCCCGGACCCCGGATATGGCTACACCTTC
CASSPDPGYGYTF
>few|TRBJ1-5|16|TRBV28|.
TGTGCCAGCAGTTTATCCCCCTCGGGGAGCAATCAGCCCCAGCATTTT
CASSLSPSGSNQPQHF
>.|TRBJ1-2|16|TRBV7-2|TRBD1
TGTGCCAGCACCCCTAACCGGGACAGGGACTCCTATGGCTACACCTTC
CASTPNRDRDSYGYTF
>.|TRBJ2-1|17|TRBV7-9|TRBD2
TGTGCCAGCAGCAACCCTCCGGGACTAGCGGCCTACAATGAGCAGTTCTTC
CASSNPPGLAAYNEQFF
>.|TRBJ1-1|12|TRBV29-1|.
TGCAGCGTTACCGTCACGGAGCCTGAAGCTTTCTTT
CSVTVTEPEAFF
>.|TRBJ2-7|18|TRBV11-2|TRBD2
TGTGCCAGCAGCTTAGATCCGATACTAGCGGGAGTCCTGGACGAGCAGTACTTC
CASSLDPILAGVLDEQYF
>.|TRBJ2-1|16|TRBV27|TRBD2
TGTGCCAGCAGCCCCCCCCCGGGACTAGCGTCCCATGAGCAGTTCTTC
CASSPPPGLASHEQFF
>.|TRBJ2-7|15|TRBV9|.
TGTGCCAGCAGCGTAGGGTGGGCGGACTCCTACGAGCAGTACTTC
CASSVGWADSYEQYF
>.|TRBJ2-7|15|TRBV6-6|.
TGCGCCAGCAGTTACTCCGGTCCGGCGCCTTACGAGCAGTACTTC
CASSYSGPAPYEQYF
>.|TRBJ1-2|17|TRBV5-1|TRBD1
TGCGCCAGCAGCCCCCTGACAGGGGGGACCTCTAACTATGGCTACACCTTC
CASSPLTGGTSNYGYTF
>.|TRBJ2-1|14|TRBV21-1|.
TGTGCCAGCGTGAGGACTAGCATGCACAATGAGCAGTTCTTC
CASVRTSMHNEQFF
>few|TRBJ1-4|13|TRBV5-6|TRBD1
TGTGCCAGCAGCTTCCGACAGGGGGAAAAACTGTTTTTT
CASSFRQGEKLFF
>.|TRBJ2-3|15|TRBV11-2|.
TGTGCCAGCAGCTTAGACGGGAGAAGTACAGATACGCAGTATTTT
CASSLDGRSTDTQYF
>few|TRBJ1-2|14|TRBV24-1|.
TGTGCCACCAGTGCGGGGGGCGGGCAGTCTGGCTACACCTTC
CATSAGGGQSGYTF
>few|TRBJ2-5|16|TRBV9|.
TGTGCCAGCAGCTCTTACACCGGGACTCCACGGGAGACCCAGTACTTC
CASSSYTGTPRETQYF
>once|TRBJ2-7|15|TRBV6-5|.
TGTGCCAGCAGTTACTCGGCGGGGTCCGGCTACGAGCAGTACTTC
CASSYSAGSGYEQYF
>few|TRBJ2-7|14|TRBV4-2|TRBD1
TGTGCCAGCAGCCAAGAAACTACAGGGGCCGAGCAGTACTTC
CASSQETTGAEQYF
>once|TRBJ1-1|11|TRBV27|.
TGTGCCAGCAGACAGAACACTGAAGCTTTCTTT
CASRQNTEAFF
>.|TRBJ1-1|13|TRBV6-5|.
TGTGCCAGCAGTTATAACAGGGCCACTGAAGCTTTCTTT
CASSYNRATEAFF
>.|TRBJ2-7|11|TRBV20-1|.
TGCAGTGCTAGGGAGGGTTACGAGCAGTACTTC
CSAREGYEQYF
>.|TRBJ1-3|14|TRBV19|.
TGTGCCAGTAGTATTCGAGGGGCTGGAAACACCATATATTTT
CASSIRGAGNTIYF